A selection of T cell receptor beta chains follows, all from one sample in a study of shared clonotypes between healthy human individuals. Some clones are missing from TCRdb's copy, which holds only in-frame ones; the method was immunoSEQ multiplex PCR. The sample holds about 2.4 million clones, 93% seen once. The sample consisted of naive CD4+ T cells from PBMCs. Receptor source: a man aged 18 to 29 in good health. Some clones in this sample may be carry-over from other donors' samples. The CDR3 runs from the conserved cysteine through the conserved F or W. Fields, in order: CDR3 DNA, CDR3 protein, V gene, D gene, clone size, J gene. D genes are given only for firm matches. Size is omitted from some rows. Given values are once, few, many or a class for expanded clones.

CDR3 DNA: TGCGCCAGCAGCGGGACCAGCTCCTACAATGAGCAGTTCTTC
CDR3 protein: CASSGTSSYNEQFF
V gene: TRBV5-1
D gene: NA
clone size: NA
J gene: TRBJ2-1

CDR3 DNA: TGCGCCAGCAGTGTTGAAGGGCTTGAAGCTTTCTTT
CDR3 protein: CASSVEGLEAFF
V gene: TRBV10-2
D gene: NA
clone size: NA
J gene: TRBJ1-1

CDR3 DNA: TGCGCCAGCAGCTTAACGGTGGGGTCCTACGAGCAGTACTTC
CDR3 protein: CASSLTVGSYEQYF
V gene: TRBV5-1
D gene: NA
clone size: NA
J gene: TRBJ2-7

CDR3 DNA: TGCGCCAGCAGCTTGTTACAGGGGAGCACTGAAGCTTTCTTT
CDR3 protein: CASSLLQGSTEAFF
V gene: TRBV5-1
D gene: TRBD1
clone size: NA
J gene: TRBJ1-1

CDR3 DNA: TGCGCCAGCAGCTACACCGTGAGCTCTGGAAACACCATATATTTT
CDR3 protein: CASSYTVSSGNTIYF
V gene: TRBV5-1
D gene: NA
clone size: NA
J gene: TRBJ1-3

CDR3 DNA: TGTGCCAGCAGTCGGGACCAGACGTACGGGAATGAGCAGTTCTTC
CDR3 protein: CASSRDQTYGNEQFF
V gene: TRBV2
D gene: NA
clone size: NA
J gene: TRBJ2-1

CDR3 DNA: TGTGCCAGCAGCTCCCGGACAGGGGGCTCTGGAAACACCATATATTTT
CDR3 protein: CASSSRTGGSGNTIYF
V gene: TRBV9
D gene: TRBD1
clone size: NA
J gene: TRBJ1-3

CDR3 DNA: TGTGCCACCAGCAAGTCCCCACCGGCCTCGGGCTACACCTTC
CDR3 protein: CATSKSPPASGYTF
V gene: TRBV15
D gene: NA
clone size: NA
J gene: TRBJ1-2

CDR3 DNA: TGTGCCTGGAGTGTACGGCGGGAAACTGAAGCTTTCTTT
CDR3 protein: CAWSVRRETEAFF
V gene: TRBV30
D gene: NA
clone size: NA
J gene: TRBJ1-1

CDR3 DNA: TGTGCCAGCAGCCAGGTGGGAGGGTCAGAGACCCAGTACTTC
CDR3 protein: CASSQVGGSETQYF
V gene: TRBV11-2
D gene: TRBD2
clone size: NA
J gene: TRBJ2-5

CDR3 DNA: TGCGCCAGCAGCTTGGCCGGCAGCATGAACACTGAAGCTTTCTTT
CDR3 protein: CASSLAGSMNTEAFF
V gene: TRBV5-1
D gene: NA
clone size: NA
J gene: TRBJ1-1

CDR3 DNA: TGTGCCAGCTCAGTGGGACTAGCGGTCCCTTATGAGGGGAATGAGCAGTTCTTC
CDR3 protein: CASSVGLAVPYEGNEQFF
V gene: TRBV18
D gene: TRBD2
clone size: once
J gene: TRBJ2-1